This T cell receptor (beta chain) was identified during a study of shared clonotypes between healthy human individuals. Study-wide results and caveats: Naive CD4 clonotype sharing across four donors was 5% to 6%.

In the naive CD8 group, cells lacked CD45RO and were positively selected for CCR7, so terminally differentiated effector memory CD45RA+ cells were left out. With V trimmed by 5 bases and J by 2 bases, 7 bases remained unmatched. Germline V gene data show CDR1 as MNHEY and CDR2 as SMNVEV (reference sequence). This CDR3 has 15 residues. Authors' data handling: Filtering differed because ImmunoSEQ produced junction-only sequences that carried no quality scores. TCRdb keeps only in-frame clones here, not all; method: immunoSEQ multiplex PCR. D and trimming were read from the DNA, whereas the V and J calls and clone size are those reported in that table. Among about 2 million clones listed, roughly 94% were seen once. A remark on this clone: Its antigen remains unknown.

Sequencing was done on a sample of naive CD8+ T cells sorted from blood. The gene calls are TRBV27 and TRBJ2-5; 8 bases map to TRBD1. The TCR comes from a man younger than 35 in good health. DNA for the CDR3: TGTGCCAGCAGTAAGCGGACAGGGAATCAAGAGACCCAGTACTTC. Translation: CASSKRTGNQETQYF.